A selection of T cell receptor beta chains follows, all from one sample in a study of OX40 agonist ivuxolimab in advanced cancers. The data were produced by immunoSEQ multiplex PCR, yet TCRdb's version contains in-frame clones alone and is incomplete. The sample contains roughly 96,000 clones, approximately 80% of which appear only once. Here the sequenced sample was CD4+ or CD8+ T cells sorted from blood, taken in a trial of the OX40 agonist ivuxolimab. Receptors were obtained from an adult with an advanced solid tumor such as melanoma, head and neck, liver or kidney cancer. Both conserved end residues are part of each CDR3. Fields, in order: J gene, D gene, V gene, CDR3 protein, CDR3 DNA. A D gene is named only where the DNA matches it firmly.

j_gene: TRBJ1-5
d_gene: -
v_gene: TRBV2
CDR3aa: CASSEARPGSQPQHF
CDR3nt: TGTGCCAGCAGTGAAGCTCGACCCGGGAGTCAGCCCCAGCATTTT

j_gene: TRBJ1-6
d_gene: -
v_gene: TRBV5-1
CDR3aa: CASSLANGAYNSPLHF
CDR3nt: TGCGCCAGCAGCTTGGCTAACGGGGCCTATAATTCACCCCTCCACTTT

j_gene: TRBJ2-3
d_gene: -
v_gene: TRBV4-3
CDR3aa: CASSQDRVGIAASTDTQYF
CDR3nt: TGCGCCAGCAGCCAAGATAGGGTCGGAATAGCGGCTAGCACAGATACGCAGTATTTT

j_gene: TRBJ1-2
d_gene: TRBD1
v_gene: TRBV10-2
CDR3aa: CASSPDREEGGYTF
CDR3nt: TGCGCCAGCAGCCCCGACAGGGAAGAAGGCGGCTACACCTTC

j_gene: TRBJ1-2
d_gene: TRBD1
v_gene: TRBV27
CDR3aa: CASSQGTGGAGGYTF
CDR3nt: TGTGCCAGCAGTCAAGGGACAGGGGGCGCGGGTGGCTACACCTTC

j_gene: TRBJ1-5
d_gene: -
v_gene: TRBV10-3
CDR3aa: CATSVTAGESNQPQHF
CDR3nt: TGTGCCACATCGGTTACCGCAGGGGAGTCCAATCAGCCCCAGCATTTT

j_gene: TRBJ1-1
d_gene: -
v_gene: TRBV7-9
CDR3aa: CASSFREVAEAFF
CDR3nt: TGTGCCAGCAGCTTCCGGGAGGTCGCTGAAGCTTTCTTT

j_gene: TRBJ2-7
d_gene: TRBD1
v_gene: TRBV18
CDR3aa: CASSTGQIYEQYF
CDR3nt: TGTGCCAGCTCAACGGGACAGATTTACGAGCAGTACTTC

j_gene: TRBJ1-3
d_gene: -
v_gene: TRBV5-1
CDR3aa: CASSLMGGSGNTIYF
CDR3nt: TGCGCCAGCAGCTTAATGGGAGGATCTGGAAACACCATATATTTT

j_gene: TRBJ1-1
d_gene: -
v_gene: TRBV18
CDR3aa: CASSPQGNTEAFF
CDR3nt: TGTGCCAGCTCACCACAGGGGAACACTGAAGCTTTCTTT

j_gene: TRBJ2-1
d_gene: TRBD2
v_gene: TRBV10-3
CDR3aa: CAISESGTSGGANEQFF
CDR3nt: TGTGCCATCAGTGAGTCGGGGACTAGCGGGGGGGCCAATGAGCAGTTCTTC

j_gene: TRBJ1-5
d_gene: -
v_gene: TRBV27
CDR3aa: CASSFGNGGQPQHF
CDR3nt: TGTGCCAGCAGTTTCGGGAACGGGGGACAGCCCCAGCATTTT

j_gene: TRBJ2-7
d_gene: -
v_gene: TRBV7-2
CDR3aa: CASSFSSDPSSYEQYF
CDR3nt: TGTGCCAGCAGCTTTTCTAGCGACCCCAGCTCCTACGAGCAGTACTTC